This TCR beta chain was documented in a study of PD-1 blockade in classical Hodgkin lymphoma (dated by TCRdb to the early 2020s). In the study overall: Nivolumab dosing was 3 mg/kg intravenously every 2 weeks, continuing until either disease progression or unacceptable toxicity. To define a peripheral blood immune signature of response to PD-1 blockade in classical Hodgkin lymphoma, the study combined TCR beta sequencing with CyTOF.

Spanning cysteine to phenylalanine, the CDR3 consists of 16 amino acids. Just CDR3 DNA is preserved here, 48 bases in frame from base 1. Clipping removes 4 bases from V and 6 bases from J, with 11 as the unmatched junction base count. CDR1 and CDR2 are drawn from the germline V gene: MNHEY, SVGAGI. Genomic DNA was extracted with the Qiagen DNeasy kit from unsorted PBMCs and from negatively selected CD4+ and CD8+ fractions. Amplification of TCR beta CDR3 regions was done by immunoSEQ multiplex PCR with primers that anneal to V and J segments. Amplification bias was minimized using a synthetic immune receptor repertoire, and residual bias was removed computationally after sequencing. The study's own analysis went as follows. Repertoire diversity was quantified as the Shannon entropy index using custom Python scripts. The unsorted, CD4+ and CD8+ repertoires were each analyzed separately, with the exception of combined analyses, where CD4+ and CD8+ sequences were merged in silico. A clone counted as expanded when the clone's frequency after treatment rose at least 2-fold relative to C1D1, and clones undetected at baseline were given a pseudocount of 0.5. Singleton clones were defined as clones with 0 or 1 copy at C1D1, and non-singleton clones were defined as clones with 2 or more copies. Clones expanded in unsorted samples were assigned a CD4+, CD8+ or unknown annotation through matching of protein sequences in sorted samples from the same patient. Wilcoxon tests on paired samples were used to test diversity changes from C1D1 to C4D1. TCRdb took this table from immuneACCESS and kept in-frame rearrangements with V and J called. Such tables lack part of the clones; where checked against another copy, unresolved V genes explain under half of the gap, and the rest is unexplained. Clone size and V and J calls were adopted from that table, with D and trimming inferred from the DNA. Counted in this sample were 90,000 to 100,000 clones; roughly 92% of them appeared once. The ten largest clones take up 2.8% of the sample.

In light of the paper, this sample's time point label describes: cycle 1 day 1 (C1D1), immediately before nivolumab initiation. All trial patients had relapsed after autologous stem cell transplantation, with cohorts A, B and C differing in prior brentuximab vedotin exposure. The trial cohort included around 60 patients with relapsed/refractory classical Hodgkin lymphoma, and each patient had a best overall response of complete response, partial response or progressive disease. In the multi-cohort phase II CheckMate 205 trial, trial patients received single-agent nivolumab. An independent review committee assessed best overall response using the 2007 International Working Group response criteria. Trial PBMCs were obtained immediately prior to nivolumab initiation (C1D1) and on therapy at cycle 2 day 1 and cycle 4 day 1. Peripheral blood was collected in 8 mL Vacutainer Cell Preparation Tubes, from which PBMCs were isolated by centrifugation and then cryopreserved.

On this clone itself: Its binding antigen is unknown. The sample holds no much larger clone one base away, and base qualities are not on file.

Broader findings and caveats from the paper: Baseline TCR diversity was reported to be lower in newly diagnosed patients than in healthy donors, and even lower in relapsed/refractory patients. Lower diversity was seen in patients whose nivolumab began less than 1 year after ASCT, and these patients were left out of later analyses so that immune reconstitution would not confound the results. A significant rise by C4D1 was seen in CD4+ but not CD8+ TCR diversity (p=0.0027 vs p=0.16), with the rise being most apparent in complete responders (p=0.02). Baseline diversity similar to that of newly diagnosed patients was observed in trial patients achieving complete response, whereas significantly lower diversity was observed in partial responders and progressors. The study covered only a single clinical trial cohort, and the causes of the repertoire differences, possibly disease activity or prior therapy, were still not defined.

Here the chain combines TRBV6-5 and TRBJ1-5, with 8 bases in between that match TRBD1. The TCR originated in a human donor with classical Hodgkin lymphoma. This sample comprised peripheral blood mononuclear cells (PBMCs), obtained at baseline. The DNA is TGTGCCAGCAGTTTAGGACAGGGAGTGTCGGGTCAGCCCCAGCATTTT. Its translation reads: CASSLGQGVSGQPQHF.